These T cell receptor beta chains were read from a single sample in a study of blood T cell repertoires in COVID-19. The repertoire was sequenced with immunoSEQ multiplex PCR; TCRdb's copy has only in-frame clones and lacks some. The sample contains around 250,000 clones, around nine tenths of which appear only once. Sequencing input: peripheral blood. The origin of the receptors is an older woman who had recovered from COVID-19. The conserved cysteine and the conserved F or W are not part of the CDR3 here. Each record gives: V gene, J gene, CDR3 protein.

v_gene: TRBV11-2; j_gene: TRBJ1-1; CDR3aa: ASSPSVQVNTEAF
v_gene: TRBV7-2; j_gene: TRBJ2-2; CDR3aa: ASSLSGGTNTGELF
v_gene: TRBV7-8; j_gene: TRBJ2-2; CDR3aa: ASSPHRAGELF
v_gene: TRBV5-6; j_gene: TRBJ1-5; CDR3aa: ASSLGPADQPQH
v_gene: TRBV29-1; j_gene: TRBJ1-3; CDR3aa: SVRLARGRSGNTIY
v_gene: TRBV7-8; j_gene: TRBJ2-3; CDR3aa: ASSLPSGGATDTQY
v_gene: TRBV7-2; j_gene: TRBJ2-1; CDR3aa: ASSLGTGVYNEQF
v_gene: TRBV18; j_gene: TRBJ2-3; CDR3aa: ASSPDRGADTQY
v_gene: TRBV7-9; j_gene: TRBJ2-5; CDR3aa: ASSFRITKGAETQY
v_gene: TRBV11-2; j_gene: TRBJ2-7; CDR3aa: ASSLVWSSYEQY
v_gene: TRBV20-1; j_gene: TRBJ1-5; CDR3aa: SASWRRSRSQH
v_gene: TRBV3-1/TRBV3-2; j_gene: TRBJ1-1; CDR3aa: ASRSGQRTEAF
v_gene: TRBV27; j_gene: TRBJ1-1; CDR3aa: ASSKRTANTEAF
v_gene: TRBV7-2; j_gene: TRBJ1-5; CDR3aa: ASSTTGDQPQH
v_gene: TRBV12-3/TRBV12-4; j_gene: TRBJ2-3; CDR3aa: ASSSESGKQY
v_gene: TRBV7-6; j_gene: TRBJ2-7; CDR3aa: ASSLYRGLAGGNPYEQY
v_gene: TRBV19; j_gene: TRBJ1-6; CDR3aa: ASSPWTKHSPLH
v_gene: TRBV28; j_gene: TRBJ1-1; CDR3aa: ASSSPTIVNTEAF
v_gene: TRBV10-3; j_gene: TRBJ1-2; CDR3aa: AISEGQGRGIYGYT
v_gene: TRBV7-3; j_gene: TRBJ2-3; CDR3aa: ASSPGTSTDTQY